A single sample gave rise to the 2 T cell receptor beta chains below, sequenced in a study of T cell repertoires in cytomegalovirus infection. MiXCR, run by TCRdb on the reads, gives a single entry per CDR3 protein. This sample has under 250,000 distinct CDR3 sequences, with roughly 6.5% found just once. Source material: PBMCs. All receptors derive from a human donor in good health (CMV status not recorded). Some clones in this sample may be carry-over from other donors' samples.

This clonotype was found many times. V usage is TRBV7-2 and J usage is TRBJ2-1, with D hard to call. This CDR3 is built from 13 residues. Deletions cut 2 bases from V and 7 bases from J, with 9 bases between. Looked up from germline, CDR1 is SGHTA and CDR2 is FQGNSA. For the CDR3, the DNA is TGTGCCAGCAGCTTAAGGTCCTGGAATGAGCAGTTCTTC. It codes for CASSLRSWNEQFF.

This clonotype was seen more than once but under ten times. The V call is TRBV10-3, the J call TRBJ1-1; 9 bases agree with TRBD1. This CDR3 contains 16 residues. V lost 4 bases, J lost 1 base, and 7 bases stayed unmatched. Germline assignment: CDR1 ENHRY and CDR2 SYGVKD. The CDR3 nucleotides are TGTGCCATCAGTGGGCCAACGACAGGGGGGAACACTGAAGCTTTCTTT. This codes for CAISGPTTGGNTEAFF.